This TCR beta chain emerged from a study of CD8 T cells in Susac syndrome (dated by TCRdb to the late 2010s). Turning to the overall study: Among the sequenced Susac syndrome patients, over five had clinically active disease and 8 or 9 were in clinical remission. At blood withdrawal, Susac syndrome patients were either therapy-naive, taking corticosteroids (in some cases with IVIg as well), or taking IVIg alone. Whether CD8+ T cell activation and differentiation in Susac syndrome was antigen driven was tested using repertoire sequencing. Beyond this particular receptor, the publication reports: The number of individuals in the TCR sequencing and HLA analysis was acknowledged as relatively small. In the CD4+ T cell repertoire of Susac syndrome patients, clonal expansion was not detected.

The V and J ends are trimmed by 4 bases and 5 bases, leaving 6 bases between them. The germline V gene yields SQVTM for CDR1 and ANQGSEA for CDR2. Spanning cysteine to phenylalanine, the CDR3 consists of 12 amino acids. The sequence is cut down to CDR3 DNA, 36 bases in frame from base 1. With respect to this clonotype: The target of this receptor is not known. There are no base qualities to consult, and no much larger clone falls within one base.

High-throughput TCR beta sequencing profiled peripheral blood CD8+ and CD4+ T cells from healthy donors, Susac syndrome patients and multiple sclerosis patients. Susac syndrome patients met recently defined diagnostic criteria for definite or probable disease. Bulk CD8+ and CD4+ T cells were purified by magnetic negative isolation, while CD8+ TEMRA cells were enriched using FACS. Blood was collected in EDTA tubes and processed within 24 hours, with PBMCs isolated through density gradient centrifugation. PBMCs destined for TCR sequencing were cryopreserved in liquid nitrogen and later thawed in a 37 °C water bath. The sorted or isolated CD4+, CD8+ and CD8+ TEMRA cells reached a purity of at least 90%. RNA was extracted with the RNeasy kit and roughly 0.45 to 1 ug was reverse transcribed using random hexamers. The immunoSEQ multiplex PCR assay, covering 54 Vbeta and 13 Jbeta segments, was used to amplify TCR beta CDR3 regions. PCR amplification bias was corrected by using a synthetic template baseline for primer optimization and computational correction. The study's processing was this. Reads were annotated to V, D and J genes per IMGT and analyzed with immunoSEQ Analyzer, keeping only productive sequences. To calculate clonality, Shannon entropy was normalized by log2 of the number of productive unique sequences and then subtracted from one. For each patient and control, public and private clones were evaluated among the 100 most prevalent clones. Susac-specific clones were defined as absent from healthy and MS cohorts, 800 to 1,200 published viral clones and other ImmuneACCESS disease sequences. TCRdb reanalyzed the raw reads on its own, using fastp at Q25 for trimming and MiXCR for clone calling, and kept in-frame beta chains. Every CDR3 protein is listed once, alongside the most common genes and DNA of its rows. The authors' filters were not applied to this entry. The sample has more than 150,000 distinct CDR3 sequences on record, approximately 95% of them singletons. Roughly 0.15% of the sample is taken by the ten largest.

This TCR derives from a human donor with Susac syndrome. Specimen: CD4+ T cells from PBMCs. The rearrangement combines TRBV29-1 with TRBJ1-6, and the D gene may be TRBD1, 5 bases matching. The CDR3 region reads CSVATDNSPLHF. The DNA sequence is given as TGCAGCGTTGCGACAGATAATTCACCCCTCCACTTT.